A selection of T cell receptor beta chains follows, all from one sample in a study of blood T cell repertoires in COVID-19. The repertoire was sequenced with immunoSEQ multiplex PCR; TCRdb's copy has only in-frame clones and lacks some. There are 56,000 or so clones in the sample; roughly 84% occur only once, and roughly 2.7% lies in the top ten. Specimen: peripheral blood. The receptors shown here come from a middle-aged man with acute or convalescent COVID-19. Each CDR3 is given with its conserved first and last residue. D genes are given only for firm matches. The size field is filled for only some rows; it gives once, few, many or a size class.

CDR3 DNA: TGTGCCAGCAGTGACAGGACAGGGGGCTATCGGGGCTATGGCTACACCTTC; CDR3 protein: CASSDRTGGYRGYGYTF; V gene: TRBV6-1; D gene: TRBD1; clone size: NA; J gene: TRBJ1-2
CDR3 DNA: TGTGCCAGCAGCCCTAGGGCGGGGGACACTAACTATGGCTACACCTTC; CDR3 protein: CASSPRAGDTNYGYTF; V gene: TRBV7-9; D gene: NA; clone size: NA; J gene: TRBJ1-2
CDR3 DNA: TGTGCCAGCAGCGTAGGAGCAGGGGGACCCGGCTACGAGCAGTACTTC; CDR3 protein: CASSVGAGGPGYEQYF; V gene: TRBV9; D gene: TRBD1; clone size: NA; J gene: TRBJ2-7
CDR3 DNA: TGTGCCAGCAGCCAGAACAGGGGTGGCTACACCTTC; CDR3 protein: CASSQNRGGYTF; V gene: TRBV3-1/TRBV3-2; D gene: TRBD1; clone size: NA; J gene: TRBJ1-2
CDR3 DNA: TGCGCCAGCAACATCATCCGGGACAGAAAAGGGGATACGCAGTATTTT; CDR3 protein: CASNIIRDRKGDTQYF; V gene: TRBV10-2; D gene: TRBD1; clone size: NA; J gene: TRBJ2-3
CDR3 DNA: TGTGCCAGCACCCTGCTGGGGGGGGGCGGCTACGAGCAGTACTTC; CDR3 protein: CASTLLGGGGYEQYF; V gene: TRBV6-5; D gene: NA; clone size: NA; J gene: TRBJ2-7
CDR3 DNA: TGTGCCACCAGTGCGGGGTGGACAGATACGCAGTATTTT; CDR3 protein: CATSAGWTDTQYF; V gene: TRBV24-1; D gene: NA; clone size: NA; J gene: TRBJ2-3
CDR3 DNA: TGTGCCAGCAGCCAGTCCCGGGACTATCTGGAGACCCAGTACTTC; CDR3 protein: CASSQSRDYLETQYF; V gene: TRBV14; D gene: TRBD2; clone size: NA; J gene: TRBJ2-5
CDR3 DNA: TGTGCCAGTCAGGCGATTAGCAATCAGCCCCAGCATTTT; CDR3 protein: CASQAISNQPQHF; V gene: TRBV19; D gene: NA; clone size: NA; J gene: TRBJ1-5
CDR3 DNA: TGTGCCAGCACCCCCGCCGGGGGCTCCTATAATTCACCCCTCCACTTT; CDR3 protein: CASTPAGGSYNSPLHF; V gene: TRBV28; D gene: NA; clone size: NA; J gene: TRBJ1-6
CDR3 DNA: TGTGCCATCAGTGATTTGGGACAGGGGTCAATTCGGACCTACAATGAGCAGTTCTTC; CDR3 protein: CAISDLGQGSIRTYNEQFF; V gene: TRBV10-3; D gene: TRBD1; clone size: NA; J gene: TRBJ2-1
CDR3 DNA: TGTGCCAGCAGTTTCTTTGACAGGGTGGGCACTGAAGCTTTCTTT; CDR3 protein: CASSFFDRVGTEAFF; V gene: TRBV27; D gene: TRBD1; clone size: NA; J gene: TRBJ1-1
CDR3 DNA: TGTGCCAGCAGCTTAGTAGCGGGAGGGACAGATACGCAGTATTTT; CDR3 protein: CASSLVAGGTDTQYF; V gene: TRBV11-3; D gene: TRBD2; clone size: NA; J gene: TRBJ2-3
CDR3 DNA: TGCGCCAGCAGCTTGGAGGGGGAACACGAGCAGTACTTC; CDR3 protein: CASSLEGEHEQYF; V gene: TRBV5-1; D gene: NA; clone size: NA; J gene: TRBJ2-7
CDR3 DNA: TGTGCCAGCACCCCTCGACTAGACGAAACAGATACGCAGTATTTT; CDR3 protein: CASTPRLDETDTQYF; V gene: TRBV2; D gene: NA; clone size: NA; J gene: TRBJ2-3
CDR3 DNA: TGTGCCAGCAGTTCCCGGACAGCTAATGAAAAACTGTTTTTT; CDR3 protein: CASSSRTANEKLFF; V gene: TRBV27; D gene: NA; clone size: NA; J gene: TRBJ1-4
CDR3 DNA: TGTGCCAGCAGCTTAAGACAGGGGGAGGTCGGGGAGCTGTTTTTT; CDR3 protein: CASSLRQGEVGELFF; V gene: TRBV7-3; D gene: TRBD1; clone size: once; J gene: TRBJ2-2
CDR3 DNA: TGTGCCTGGGGGGGGACGTATGGCTACACCTTC; CDR3 protein: CAWGGTYGYTF; V gene: TRBV30; D gene: NA; clone size: NA; J gene: TRBJ1-2
CDR3 DNA: TGTGCCAGCAGTTTCCCCGGGACTAGCGGGAGGACCTCCTACAATGAGCAGTTCTTC; CDR3 protein: CASSFPGTSGRTSYNEQFF; V gene: TRBV28; D gene: TRBD2; clone size: NA; J gene: TRBJ2-1
CDR3 DNA: TGCAGCGCTGGACTAGCGGGGGGGCGGAACACCGGGGAGCTGTTTTTT; CDR3 protein: CSAGLAGGRNTGELFF; V gene: TRBV29-1; D gene: TRBD2; clone size: NA; J gene: TRBJ2-2
CDR3 DNA: TGTGCCTGGAGTGTACATGGGGGCCAGGGCCAAGAGACCCAGTACTTC; CDR3 protein: CAWSVHGGQGQETQYF; V gene: TRBV30; D gene: NA; clone size: NA; J gene: TRBJ2-5
CDR3 DNA: TGTGCCAGCAGCTACAGCGGACAGATTTACGAGCAGTACTTC; CDR3 protein: CASSYSGQIYEQYF; V gene: TRBV7-8; D gene: NA; clone size: NA; J gene: TRBJ2-7
CDR3 DNA: TGTGCCAGCAAAGACTGGTCCAGGGATCAGCCCCAGCATTTT; CDR3 protein: CASKDWSRDQPQHF; V gene: TRBV6-5; D gene: NA; clone size: NA; J gene: TRBJ1-5
CDR3 DNA: TGTGCCAGCAGCCAAGTACCCGGGGGGGCGACCCTCACCGGGGAGCTGTTTTTT; CDR3 protein: CASSQVPGGATLTGELFF; V gene: TRBV4-2; D gene: TRBD2; clone size: NA; J gene: TRBJ2-2
CDR3 DNA: TGCGCCAGCAGCCTAGGACAGGCCCAAAACACCATATATTTT; CDR3 protein: CASSLGQAQNTIYF; V gene: TRBV5-1; D gene: TRBD1; clone size: few; J gene: TRBJ1-3
CDR3 DNA: TGCGCCACCTCAGGGGGACTAGCCCTTACTAAGAACACCGGGGAGCTGTTTTTT; CDR3 protein: CATSGGLALTKNTGELFF; V gene: TRBV5-1; D gene: TRBD2; clone size: NA; J gene: TRBJ2-2
CDR3 DNA: TGTGCCAGCAGCGACTCGCCCAATGAGCAGTTCTTC; CDR3 protein: CASSDSPNEQFF; V gene: TRBV9; D gene: NA; clone size: NA; J gene: TRBJ2-1
CDR3 DNA: TGTGCCAGCAGCCCCGGGACAGCCGCTAGCACAGATACGCAGTATTTT; CDR3 protein: CASSPGTAASTDTQYF; V gene: TRBV16; D gene: TRBD1; clone size: NA; J gene: TRBJ2-3
CDR3 DNA: TGTGCCAGCAGCTTAGGTCGGGCCTACAATGAGCAGTTCTTC; CDR3 protein: CASSLGRAYNEQFF; V gene: TRBV7-9; D gene: NA; clone size: NA; J gene: TRBJ2-1
CDR3 DNA: TGTGCCAGCTCCCCGACTACGAACACCGGGGAGCTGTTTTTT; CDR3 protein: CASSPTTNTGELFF; V gene: TRBV18; D gene: NA; clone size: NA; J gene: TRBJ2-2
CDR3 DNA: TGTGCCAGCAGTGACTCTTTCCGGGACAATGAGCAGTTCTTC; CDR3 protein: CASSDSFRDNEQFF; V gene: TRBV6-4; D gene: NA; clone size: NA; J gene: TRBJ2-1
CDR3 DNA: TGTGCCAGCAGCTCATCACCCCTCCACTTT; CDR3 protein: CASSSSPLHF; V gene: TRBV7-3; D gene: NA; clone size: NA; J gene: TRBJ1-6
CDR3 DNA: TGCGCCAGCAGCCAAGATCCGGGCTGGGGGCGGGATGAAAAACTGTTTTTT; CDR3 protein: CASSQDPGWGRDEKLFF; V gene: TRBV4-1; D gene: NA; clone size: medium-sized; J gene: TRBJ1-4
CDR3 DNA: TGTGCCAGCAGAAAGACAGGGTCCTACGAGCAGTACTTC; CDR3 protein: CASRKTGSYEQYF; V gene: TRBV6-5; D gene: TRBD1; clone size: NA; J gene: TRBJ2-7
CDR3 DNA: TGTGCCAGCAGCCGATATGACAGGGGACATGGCTACACCTTC; CDR3 protein: CASSRYDRGHGYTF; V gene: TRBV14; D gene: TRBD1; clone size: NA; J gene: TRBJ1-2
CDR3 DNA: TGTGCCAGTAGTACTCTTACTAGCGGGGGGGCCAATGAGCAGTTCTTC; CDR3 protein: CASSTLTSGGANEQFF; V gene: TRBV19; D gene: TRBD2; clone size: NA; J gene: TRBJ2-1
CDR3 DNA: TGTGCCAGCAGCTTGGCGGGGGGGGCAGCAAATGGCTACACCTTC; CDR3 protein: CASSLAGGAANGYTF; V gene: TRBV5-8; D gene: NA; clone size: few; J gene: TRBJ1-2
CDR3 DNA: TGTGCCAGCAGCCGTACGACTAATAATGAGCAGTTCTTC; CDR3 protein: CASSRTTNNEQFF; V gene: TRBV3-1/TRBV3-2; D gene: NA; clone size: NA; J gene: TRBJ2-1
CDR3 DNA: TGCGCCAGCAGCCAAGGGGGTGGAGGGAATCGAGAGACCGGGGAGCTGTTTTTT; CDR3 protein: CASSQGGGGNRETGELFF; V gene: TRBV4-1; D gene: NA; clone size: NA; J gene: TRBJ2-2
CDR3 DNA: TGTGCCAGCAGCTTAGGCAGGGTGAGCTCCTACAATGAGCAGTTCTTC; CDR3 protein: CASSLGRVSSYNEQFF; V gene: TRBV7-3; D gene: NA; clone size: NA; J gene: TRBJ2-1